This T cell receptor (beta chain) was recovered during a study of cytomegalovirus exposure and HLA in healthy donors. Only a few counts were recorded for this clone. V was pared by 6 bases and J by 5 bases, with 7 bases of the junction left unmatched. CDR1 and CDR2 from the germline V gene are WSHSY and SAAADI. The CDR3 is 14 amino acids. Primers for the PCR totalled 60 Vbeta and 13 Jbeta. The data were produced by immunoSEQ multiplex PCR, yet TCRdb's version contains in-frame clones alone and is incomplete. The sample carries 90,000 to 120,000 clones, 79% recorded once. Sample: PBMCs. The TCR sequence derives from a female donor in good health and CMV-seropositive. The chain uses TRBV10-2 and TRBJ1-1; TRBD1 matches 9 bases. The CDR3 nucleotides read TGCGCCAGCAGCCTACAGGGGGCGCAAACTGAAGCTTTCTTT. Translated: CASSLQGAQTEAFF.